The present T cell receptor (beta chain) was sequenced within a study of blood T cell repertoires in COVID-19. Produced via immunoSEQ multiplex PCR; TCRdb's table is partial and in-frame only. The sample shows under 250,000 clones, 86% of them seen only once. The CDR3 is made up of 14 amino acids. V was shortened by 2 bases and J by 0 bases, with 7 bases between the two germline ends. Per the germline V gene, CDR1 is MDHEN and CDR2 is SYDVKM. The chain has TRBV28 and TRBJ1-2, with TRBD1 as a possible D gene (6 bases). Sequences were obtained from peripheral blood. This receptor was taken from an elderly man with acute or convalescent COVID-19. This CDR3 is CASSLTGPNYGYTF. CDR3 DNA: TGTGCCAGCAGTTTAACAGGGCCTAACTATGGCTACACCTTC.